The entry below describes one T cell receptor (beta chain). The antigen is unknown. Only in-frame clones appear in the TCRdb table, and some are missing; sequencing was by immunoSEQ multiplex PCR. The sample yields 1.6 million or so clones, roughly 96% seen once. This CDR3 is 16 amino acids long. The trim removed 5 bases at V and 3 bases at J, leaving 8 bases unmatched. Germline V lookup: CDR1 SGHVS, CDR2 FNYEAQ. The sample comes from a study of shared clonotypes between healthy human individuals. As for the study in general: A couple of women and a few men aged 18 to 49 made up the donors.

Overall study results and limits: A handful of donors had 4% to 5% of their naive CD4 clonotypes in common.

Source material: naive CD4+ T cells sorted from blood. Subset described: CD45RA+ positively selected. This receptor was obtained from a man aged 25 to 40 in good health. The rearrangement joins TRBV7-6 to TRBJ2-3; 10 bases are a match to TRBD1. CDR3 sequence: CASSGPPGQGTDTQYF. The CDR3 DNA sequence: TGTGCCAGCAGCGGCCCCCCGGGACAGGGGACAGATACGCAGTATTTT.